This TCR beta chain was profiled in a study of PD-L1 blockade in urothelial cancer. Time point: pretreatment peripheral blood. There are 14 residues in the CDR3. The V and J ends lost 0 bases and 10 bases respectively, with 14 bases between them. Germline V gene lookup returns CDR1 LGHNA and CDR2 YSLEER. Data came from immunoSEQ multiplex PCR; TCRdb stores just in-frame clones and leaves some out. The sample lists some 57,000 clones, more than 80% occurring once. The chain uses TRBV4-3 and TRBJ2-3, with D possibly being TRBD1 (5 bases). This receptor was obtained from a man in his forties or fifties with urothelial cancer. The sequencing here drew on PBMCs, taken around atezolizumab (anti-PD-L1) treatment. CDR3 residues: CASSQDVGARSQYF. The CDR3 coding sequence is TGCGCCAGCAGCCAAGATGTTGGGGCAAGGTCGCAGTATTTT.